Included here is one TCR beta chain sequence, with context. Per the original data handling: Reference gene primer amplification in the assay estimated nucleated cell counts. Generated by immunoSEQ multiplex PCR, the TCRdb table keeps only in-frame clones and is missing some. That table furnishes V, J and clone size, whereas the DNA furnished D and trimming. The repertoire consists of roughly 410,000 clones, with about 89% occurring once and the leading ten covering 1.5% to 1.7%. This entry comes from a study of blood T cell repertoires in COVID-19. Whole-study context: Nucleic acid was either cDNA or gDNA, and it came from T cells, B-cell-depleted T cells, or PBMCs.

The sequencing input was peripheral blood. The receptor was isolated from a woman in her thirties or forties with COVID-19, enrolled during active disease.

The DNA for the CDR3 is TGTGCCAGCAAAGAGGCCTCTCGAGGAAACACCATATATTTT. Amino acid sequence: CASKEASRGNTIYF. The V and J genes are TRBV28 and TRBJ1-3; D ambiguous. In germline, CDR1 is MDHEN, CDR2 SYDVKM. Trimming removed 7 bases at V and 4 bases at J, with 14 bases between. The CDR3 totals 14 residues.